The 19 T cell receptor beta chains below all came from one sample that was sequenced in a study of beta chain features in type 1 diabetes. The study reverse transcribed the entire isolated RNA, so it sequenced expressed TCRB transcripts. Sequencing was performed with immunoSEQ multiplex PCR; in TCRdb, only in-frame clones are kept and a portion is missing. The sample gives 900,000 or so clones, roughly 15% of which show up once; around 0.02% is in the top ten. Sequencing used naive CD4+ T cells from blood. The receptors shown here come from a woman in her late teens or twenties in good health.

The chain couples TRBV27 to TRBJ2-2; 11 bases map to TRBD1. The V gene end was trimmed by 5 bases and the J gene end by 7 bases; junction bases not matched to a gene: 6. This CDR3 comprises 15 residues. From germline, CDR1 is MNHEY and CDR2 SMNVEV (reference sequence). The CDR3, as DNA: TGTGCCAGCAGTCCTCGGACAGGGGGCATCGGGGAGCTGTTTTTT. Protein sequence: CASSPRTGGIGELFF.

In this sample, this clone turned up a few times. This chain joins TRBV7-2 and TRBJ2-3; a possible D gene is TRBD2 (5 bases). Deletions cut 5 bases from V and 1 base from J, with 13 bases between. Germline assignment: CDR1 SGHTA and CDR2 FQGNSA. This CDR3 region has 15 residues. The CDR3 is CASSPAWGGTDTQYF. In DNA form, the CDR3 reads TGTGCCAGCAGCCCCGCGTGGGGAGGCACAGATACGCAGTATTTT.

The rearrangement links TRBV28 to TRBJ2-2; D not certain. The V gene's germline CDR1 is MDHEN and CDR2 SYDVKM. V lost 2 bases to trimming and J lost 0 bases, with 7 bases between them. This CDR3 spans 15 amino acids. The CDR3: CASSLNRANTGELFF. The DNA of the CDR3 is TGTGCCAGCAGTTTAAACCGGGCGAACACCGGGGAGCTGTTTTTT.

The chain is built from TRBV6-5 and TRBJ2-1; a possible D gene is TRBD2 (5 bases). Trimming shortened V by 2 bases and J by 0 bases, and 11 bases separated the two germline ends. Germline-derived CDR1 and CDR2 are MNHEY and SVGAGI. The CDR3 consists of 16 residues. The CDR3 protein is CASSYEGARSYNEQFF. The CDR3 nucleotides read TGTGCCAGCAGTTACGAGGGAGCCCGCTCCTACAATGAGCAGTTCTTC.

This clone was seen a few times. The gene calls are TRBV5-1 and TRBJ2-2; 8 positions agree with TRBD1. The CDR3 runs to 17 residues. V gave up 4 bases and J gave up 1 base; unmatched junction bases: 9. Germline CDR1 and CDR2: SGHRS and YFSETQ. The CDR3 loop reads CASSLNTGTGNTGELFF. Written as DNA, the CDR3 is TGCGCCAGCAGCCTAAATACCGGGACAGGGAACACCGGGGAGCTGTTTTTT.

V usage is TRBV5-4 and J usage is TRBJ2-1; TRBD2 agrees at 7 bases. The CDR3 has 15 amino acids. J was trimmed by 4 bases and V by 4 bases; bases with no gene match: 8. Looked up from germline, CDR1 is SGHNT and CDR2 is YYREEE (reference sequence). CDR3 bases: TGTGCCAGCAGCCCTGACAGCGGGGCTTACAATGAGCAGTTCTTC. Its translation: CASSPDSGAYNEQFF.

This clone was observed a handful of times. The chain couples TRBV13 to TRBJ1-2, with D tentatively TRBD1 (6 bases). The germline V gene has CDR1 PRHDT and CDR2 FYEKMQ (reference sequence). This CDR3 contains 13 residues. Trimming removed 2 bases at V and 4 bases at J, with 8 bases between. CDR3 region: CASSLTRGYGYTF. CDR3 bases: TGTGCCAGCAGCTTAACCAGGGGCTATGGCTACACCTTC.

The sample holds a few counts of this clone. The chain couples TRBV15 to TRBJ1-4; 8 nucleotides line up with TRBD1. The length of the CDR3 is 17 residues. J lost 8 bases, V lost 0 bases, and 11 bases had no gene match. Germline CDR1 and CDR2: LNHNV and YYDKDF (reference sequence). CDR3 region: CATSRDLPDRVNEKLFF. CDR3 coding DNA: TGTGCCACCAGCAGAGATTTGCCGGACAGGGTAAACGAAAAACTGTTTTTT.

This clone has only a few counts. The V and J genes are TRBV4-1 and TRBJ2-1, with D possibly being TRBD1 or TRBD2 (5 bases each). CDR1 and CDR2 from the germline V gene are MGHRA and YSYEKL. This CDR3 has 17 amino acids. Deletions cut 4 bases from V and 9 bases from J, with 25 bases between. DNA of the CDR3: TGCGCCAGCAGCCTAGGTCGGGGAAGGGTGAAGGGGTTTGAGCAGTTCTTC. This translates into CASSLGRGRVKGFEQFF.

The table lists this clone with a few counts. This rearrangement joins TRBV29-1 to TRBJ1-2, with D maybe TRBD1 (5 bases). CDR1 is SQVTM and CDR2 is ANQGSEA in the germline V gene. This CDR3 contains 14 residues. Trimming pared 5 bases from V and 4 bases from J, leaving 17 bases between. This CDR3 is CSVHRQPPIYGYTF. Here the CDR3 DNA reads TGCAGCGTTCATCGACAGCCTCCCATCTATGGCTACACCTTC.

In this sample, this clone turned up a few times. The chain employs TRBV9 and TRBJ2-7; 9 nucleotides agree with TRBD2. Germline assignment: CDR1 SGDLS and CDR2 YYNGEE. With V trimmed by 3 bases and J by 4 bases, 5 bases remained unmatched. This CDR3 is 14 amino acids long. The CDR3 DNA reads TGTGCCAGCAGCGGGACTAGCGTCCCATACGAGCAGTACTTC. It is translated as CASSGTSVPYEQYF.

This clone has a single count. J is TRBJ2-7 and V is TRBV18; the D is unclear. The CDR3 is 14 residues long. CDR1 is KGHSH and CDR2 is LQKENI in the germline V gene. Deletions cut 2 bases from V and 6 bases from J, with 14 bases between. CDR3 loop: CASSPANNPGEQYF. DNA for the CDR3: TGTGCCAGCTCACCAGCCAACAATCCGGGCGAGCAGTACTTC.

The V call is TRBV27, the J call TRBJ2-1; D is unclear. Germline CDR1 is MNHEY and CDR2 is SMNVEV (reference sequence). The CDR3 runs 14 residues. The V end lost 5 bases, the J end lost 0 bases, and 8 bases lay between the germline ends. The CDR3 DNA reads TGTGCCAGCAGTGGCCCGAGCTCCTACAATGAGCAGTTCTTC. Translation: CASSGPSSYNEQFF.

In its sample, this clone was seen a few times. The chain recombines TRBV28 with TRBJ2-1; 7 nucleotides match TRBD1. The CDR3 contains 15 residues. Losses at the gene ends were 1 base for V and 7 bases for J; bases not matched to a gene: 7. CDR1 is MDHEN and CDR2 is SYDVKM in the germline V gene. DNA for the CDR3: TGTGCCAGCAGTTTATCCTGGACAGGAAAGAATGAGCAGTTCTTC. It codes for CASSLSWTGKNEQFF. The complete variable domain, with remaining parts taken from reference TRBV28 and TRBJ2-1, reads DVKVTQSSRYLVKRTGEKVFLECVQDMDHENMFWYRQDPGLGLRLIYFSYDVKMKEKGDIPEGYSVSREKKERFSLILESASTNQTSMYLCASSLSWTGKNEQFFGPGTRLTVL.

The table lists this clone with a few counts. The V and J genes are TRBV28 and TRBJ2-3; D unclear. Trimming took off 8 bases at V and 2 bases at J, with 14 bases between the two ends. There are 14 residues in the CDR3. Germline assignment: CDR1 MDHEN and CDR2 SYDVKM. CDR3 loop: CASGPMPDTDTQYF. The CDR3 DNA follows: TGTGCCAGCGGACCGATGCCTGACACAGATACGCAGTATTTT.

The rearrangement joins TRBV4-3 to TRBJ1-2, with unresolved D. Germline assignment: CDR1 LGHNA and CDR2 YSLEER. There are 15 residues in the CDR3. Trimming removed 1 base at V and 8 bases at J, with 17 bases between. CDR3 DNA: TGCGCCAGCAGCCAAGTTCTTCAGATTCCTAACGGCTACACCTTC. Its protein is CASSQVLQIPNGYTF.

This clone was counted a few times. The V gene is TRBV28, the J gene TRBJ2-7; D is perhaps TRBD2 (6 bases). Trimming stripped 4 bases from V and 2 bases from J, with 12 bases between. The CDR3 has 14 residues. Germline values: CDR1 MDHEN, CDR2 SYDVKM. CDR3: CASSSGLPPYEQYF. DNA for the CDR3: TGTGCCAGCAGTTCGGGACTGCCCCCCTACGAGCAGTACTTC. The full variable domain, in which reference TRBV28 and TRBJ2-7 provide the parts outside the CDR3, is DVKVTQSSRYLVKRTGEKVFLECVQDMDHENMFWYRQDPGLGLRLIYFSYDVKMKEKGDIPEGYSVSREKKERFSLILESASTNQTSMYLCASSSGLPPYEQYFGPGTRLTVT.

In its sample, this clone was seen a few times. The chain couples TRBV27 to TRBJ2-3; TRBD2 agrees at 8 bases. V was clipped by 5 bases and J by 12 bases; unmatched bases: 22. Per the germline V gene, CDR1 is MNHEY and CDR2 is SMNVEV (reference sequence). This CDR3 is built from 17 residues. The CDR3 region has the DNA TGTGCCAGCAGTCCACGCAGGGTAATCCTGACTAGCGAGAACCAGTATTTT. Its protein is CASSPRRVILTSENQYF.

The J gene is TRBJ1-2, the V gene TRBV7-8; 7 bases are a match to TRBD1. Per the germline V gene, CDR1 is SGHVS and CDR2 is FQNEAQ. V lost 5 bases and J lost 5; bases outside the gene matches: 5. CDR3 length: 13 residues. Written as DNA, the CDR3 is TGTGCCAGCAGCCGGACAGGCCATTATGGCTACACCTTC. It translates to CASSRTGHYGYTF.